This T cell receptor (beta chain) was found in a study of blood T cell repertoires in COVID-19. Study details: COVID-19 samples, acute and convalescent, were from the United States, Italy and Spain. From T cells, B-cell-depleted T cells, or PBMCs came the material, which was cDNA or gDNA.

Authors' data handling: Reference gene primer amplification in the assay estimated nucleated cell counts. The assay was immunoSEQ multiplex PCR, and TCRdb's table has in-frame clones only and misses some. The DNA was the basis for D and trimming; V, J and clone size are from that table. The sample has about 44,000 clones; about 89% are singletons. This clone appeared a single time. The germline V gene has CDR1 SGHTA and CDR2 FQGNSA. This CDR3 spans 14 amino acids. With 0 bases clipped from V and 12 bases from J, the junction kept 4 bases outside the gene matches. Specimen: peripheral blood. The rearrangement uses TRBV7-2 and TRBJ2-1; TRBD2 agrees at 11 bases. The receptor was derived from an older man with active COVID-19. CDR3 region: CASSLALLAGGQFF. In DNA, the CDR3 is TGTGCCAGCAGCTTAGCGCTGCTAGCGGGGGGGCAGTTCTTC.